A single TCR beta chain is shown here with its context. What this receptor recognizes is not known. Per-base qualities were not stored, and no clone one base away is much larger. Its CDR3 holds 14 amino acids, cysteine through phenylalanine. The entry retains the CDR3 DNA only, 42 bases that are in frame from base 1. In the germline V gene, CDR1 corresponds to SNHLY and CDR2 to FYNNEI. Receptor amplification or capture employed 5' RACE. Sequenced on an Illumina HiSeq 2500. The second PCR ran for roughly 7 to 12 cycles and used a J-beta primer mix along with a sample-barcoded 5' primer. A unique molecular identifier was introduced onto each TCR beta cDNA molecule by a template-switch 5' adaptor carrying 12 random nucleotides. Each sample yielded at least 3 million CDR3-containing paired-end reads. The Mint cDNA synthesis kit, primed by a TRBC-specific oligonucleotide, was used to synthesize first-strand cDNA from all RNA. Following uracil-DNA glycosylase treatment, all cDNA underwent a first 18-cycle PCR with the universal primers M1SS and BC2_uni_R. The authors processed their data as follows. For normalization, 1 million high-quality reads were randomly selected from each sample, with every read carrying a distinct molecular identifier. Reads sharing molecular identifiers were discarded rather than binned into consensus sequences. MiTCR, run with a Q25 quality threshold and the strictest error-elimination algorithm, handled CDR3 identification, clonotype clustering and error correction. Lower-bound total TCR beta diversity was estimated with a nonparametric unseen species model using Euler transformation. TCRdb handled the public reads itself, with Q25 trimming in fastp and clone calling in MiXCR, and kept productive beta chains. Rows are combined by CDR3 protein, so each entry shows the most common genes and DNA. TCRdb assigned the V and J calls; the authors' analysis was not used. In this sample the table shows 1.2 million to 1.5 million distinct CDR3 sequences, 42% of which occur a single time. Of the sample, roughly 7.9% falls within the top ten clones.

The donors were roughly 40 Caucasian individuals from Russia, aged roughly 6 to 100 years, who were systemically healthy. Ten milliliters of peripheral blood were drawn from each donor into EDTA-treated Vacutainer tubes. Ficoll-Paque density-gradient centrifugation was used to isolate PBMCs, with at least 7 million per sample. Total RNA was extracted from PBMCs with Trizol reagent, with at least 5.5 micrograms obtained per sample. The percentages of naive CD45RAhigh/CD27high T cells were determined by flow cytometry on a PBMC aliquot from every donor. This entry belongs to a study of blood T cells in healthy people across ages (dated by TCRdb to the mid-2010s). With respect to the entire study: In model experiments, roughly one uniquely barcoded TCR beta cDNA molecule per two T cells was captured by template switching. To track age-related changes in TCR beta repertoire diversity, the study relied on deep sequencing normalized with unique cDNA molecular identifiers. The donors were divided into four age groups: young (average roughly 17 years), middle-aged (approximately 42), aged (under 70) and long-lived (nearly 85). To avoid experimental bias, donors of different ages were spread randomly across the sequencing lanes. Two additional independent replicas of 1 million unique cDNA reads from the same blood draw were analyzed for two donors (one aged 18 to 30 and one aged 80 or older).

The study at large found these results: Conclusive comparison of naive and antigen-experienced compartments was prevented by the profiling of bulk unsorted PBMCs. Compared with the aged group, the long-lived group had more naive CD4+ T cells, fewer expanded clones and increased TCR diversity, a pattern suggesting age selection. A strong correlation was found between observed TCR beta diversity and the percentage of naive T cells measured by flow cytometry. Estimates of total diversity from one million sequenced T cells were regarded as lower bounds and underestimates. The CMV infection status of donors was not known, potentially confounding age-related changes in expanded clonotypes. Observed TCR beta diversity per million T cells fell roughly linearly with age, and a significant reduction was already apparent by age roughly 41.

Sequenced input: blood. Recombination connected TRBV2 to TRBJ2-7; 9 bases in the middle match TRBD2. The J call may be wrong; the DNA end is better matched by TRBJ2-5. The receptor was derived from a woman aged 18-35 years in good health. The DNA sequence is as follows: TGTGCCAGCAATGGAGGCGGGGGGGCGGAGACCCAGTACTTC. It translates to CASNGGGGAETQYF.